This T cell receptor beta chain was captured in a study of T cell repertoires in cytomegalovirus infection. Study overall: Both recently identified HLA-C-restricted and well-studied HLA-B-restricted CMV epitopes were used in the study. It can be stated that public TCR beta signatures indicated CMV infection as well as a matching HLA type.

This clonotype has just a few counts. Its target is unknown. This CDR3 region has 17 residues. In germline, CDR1 is SGHTA, CDR2 FQGNSA. Trimming at V came to 5 bases and at J to 7 bases, leaving 13 bases not matched to a gene. In TCRdb, the reads were re-called with MiXCR into one record per CDR3 protein. The table lists under 500,000 distinct CDR3 sequences, more than 40% of them singletons. The source of this sequence is a human donor in good health (CMV status not recorded). Some clones in this sample may be carry-over from other donors' samples. The chain links TRBV7-2 to TRBJ1-4, with 10 bases fitting TRBD1. The sample in question was cultured PBMCs, obtained from culture after CMV antigen stimulation. The CDR3 is CASSPVPGQGSGEKLFF. CDR3 DNA sequence: TGTGCCAGCAGCCCCGTCCCGGGACAGGGGTCGGGTGAAAAACTGTTTTTT. The whole variable domain, filled in from reference TRBV7-2 and TRBJ1-4, reads GAGVSQSPSNKVTEKGKDVELRCDPISGHTALYWYRQSLGQGLEFLIYFQGNSAPDKSGLPSDRFSAERTGGSVSTLTIQRTQQEDSAVYLCASSPVPGQGSGEKLFFGSGTQLSVL.